The 24 T cell receptor beta chains below all came from one sample that was sequenced in a study of T cells in Graves' hyperthyroidism and ophthalmopathy. The CDR3 regions of TCR beta were amplified from RNA transcripts. With the HTBI primer set, the TCR CDR3 went through a first round of RT-PCR. TCRdb ran MiXCR on the multiplex PCR reads and lists one entry per CDR3 protein. The sample has 350,000 to 500,000 distinct CDR3 sequences, 12% to 15% seen once. The sample taken for sequencing was blood. These receptor sequences come from a woman between 18 and 29 years old with Graves' hyperthyroidism.

The V call is TRBV27, the J call TRBJ1-1; 8 bases line up with TRBD1. The trim removed 2 bases at V and 5 bases at J, leaving 7 bases unmatched. Germline CDR1 and CDR2: MNHEY and SMNVEV (reference sequence). The CDR3 contains 15 residues. CDR3 sequence: CASSLTSGGGTEAFF. CDR3 nucleotides: TGTGCCAGCAGTTTAACCTCAGGGGGCGGGACTGAAGCTTTCTTT.

This clonotype came up many times. V is TRBV12-3 or TRBV12-4 and J is TRBJ2-1; no reliable D call. This CDR3 has 11 amino acids. The V gene lost 6 bases and the J gene lost 7 bases, with 7 bases spanning the gap. The CDR3 reads CASSSANEQFF. The CDR3 coding sequence is TGTGCCAGCAGCTCTGCGAATGAGCAGTTCTTC.

This clonotype was recorded a few times. This chain joins TRBV28 and TRBJ1-4; TRBD1 agrees at 9 bases. Per the germline V gene, CDR1 is MDHEN and CDR2 is SYDVKM. The V segment lost 6 bases and the J segment 8 bases; nucleotides outside the gene matches: 16. This CDR3 region has 17 residues. CDR3 sequence: CASSTIPGQGGYEKLFF. The CDR3 DNA follows: TGTGCCAGCAGCACGATCCCGGGACAGGGCGGCTACGAAAAACTGTTTTTT.

The CDR3 sequence: CASSLRQGGIRNQPQHF. The CDR3 DNA reads as TGTGCCAGCAGCCTACGACAGGGAGGTATTCGCAATCAGCCCCAGCATTTT. V gene TRBV28 combines with J gene TRBJ1-5, with 7 bases fitting TRBD1. The CDR3 runs 17 residues. Germline values: CDR1 MDHEN, CDR2 SYDVKM. The junction had 13 bases not matched to a gene; V was cut back by 6 bases and J by 2 bases.

This clonotype was counted at least ten times. For the CDR3, the DNA is TGCAGTGCTAGTGGGAACAAAGATCATCAGCCCCAGCATTTT. Its translation: CSASGNKDHQPQHF. V usage is TRBV20-1 and J usage is TRBJ1-5; no definite D call. This CDR3 has 14 residues. Per the germline V gene, CDR1 is DFQATT and CDR2 is SNEGSKA (reference sequence). Trimming shortened V by 3 bases and J by 5 bases, and 14 bases separated the two germline ends.

This clonotype was seen at least ten times. The V call is TRBV20-1, the J call TRBJ2-7, with D possibly being TRBD1 or TRBD2 (5 bases each). The CDR3 covers 13 residues. V was cut by 1 base and J by 3 bases, with 10 bases left in between. From germline, CDR1 is DFQATT and CDR2 SNEGSKA (reference sequence). CDR3 sequence: CSARGGSVYEQYF. The CDR3 bases are TGCAGTGCTAGAGGGGGGAGCGTCTACGAGCAGTACTTC.

This chain connects TRBV7-9 to TRBJ2-1; 9 nucleotides align to TRBD2. CDR1 SEHNR and CDR2 FQNEAQ come from the germline V gene (reference sequence). The J segment lost 7 bases and the V segment lost 3 bases, leaving 4 bases of the junction unmatched. The CDR3 totals 14 residues. The CDR3 DNA is TGTGCCAGCAGCTTTCAGCGGGAGGCTAATGAGCAGTTCTTC. Its protein product is CASSFQREANEQFF.

A remark on this clonotype: Relative to the germline gene, one junction end is altered; a read error may explain this. The CDR3 protein is CVSSFPQISGNTIYF. CDR3 nucleotides: TGTGTCAGCAGTTTCCCCCAGATCTCTGGAAACACCATATATTTT. The chain couples TRBV12-3 or TRBV12-4 to TRBJ1-3; D ambiguous. This CDR3 region has 15 residues.

This chain connects TRBV9 to TRBJ2-3; D is ambiguous. The CDR3 consists of 13 residues. Trimming removed 0 bases from V and 5 bases from J, with 7 bases in between. The germline V gene has CDR1 SGDLS and CDR2 YYNGEE. CDR3 bases: TGTGCCAGCAGCGTAGATATTAGAGATACGCAGTATTTT. Protein sequence: CASSVDIRDTQYF.

This clonotype was found many times. The chain uses TRBV25-1 and TRBJ1-2; D remains unclear. CDR3 size: 16 residues. From germline, CDR1 is MGHDK and CDR2 SYGVNS. The V gene lost 1 base and the J gene lost 4 bases, with 16 bases spanning the gap. Here the CDR3 DNA reads TGTGCCAGCAGTGAATTAGGTGCGGCTGGTGGCTATGGCTACACCTTC. It specifies CASSELGAAGGYGYTF.

This rearrangement joins TRBV6-2 or TRBV6-3 to TRBJ2-2; 7 bases match TRBD1. This CDR3 is 17 amino acids long. Germline lookup yields CDR1 MNHEY and CDR2 SVGEGT. The trim removed 6 bases at V and 2 bases at J, leaving 12 bases unmatched. CDR3 nucleotides: TGTGCCAGCAGGCACTACGGACAGGCCTACAACACCGGGGAGCTGTTTTTT. Its protein product is CASRHYGQAYNTGELFF.

The chain employs TRBV19 and TRBJ2-7; 11 bases match TRBD1. Trimming removed 9 bases from V and 4 bases from J; junction bases left unmatched: 8. The CDR3 has 14 residues. CDR1 is LNHDA and CDR2 is SQIVND in the germline V gene (reference sequence). For the CDR3, the DNA is TGTGCCAGCCAGACCGGGACAGGGGGTTACGAGCAGTACTTC. As protein: CASQTGTGGYEQYF.

CDR3 DNA sequence: TGTGCCAGCAGCTTGGACAGCCCGCTAGGCTATGGCTACACCTTC. Amino acids: CASSLDSPLGYGYTF. The V gene is TRBV5-5, the J gene TRBJ1-2; D is uncertain. CDR3 length equals 15 residues. The germline CDR1 and CDR2 sequences are SGHKS and YYEKEE (reference sequence). Deletions cut 0 bases from V and 4 bases from J, with 13 bases between.

This clonotype was detected a few times. The V call is TRBV3-1, the J call TRBJ1-5; no clear D. V lost 0 bases, J lost 5 bases, and 5 bases lay in between. From germline, CDR1 is LGHDT and CDR2 YNNKEL (reference sequence). The CDR3 has 13 amino acids. CDR3 in amino acids: CASSQEFYQPQHF. The CDR3 region has the DNA TGTGCCAGCAGCCAAGAATTTTATCAGCCCCAGCATTTT.

The sample holds many counts of this clonotype. This chain links TRBV15 with TRBJ1-1; D gene unclear. Germline-derived CDR1 and CDR2 are LNHNV and YYDKDF (reference sequence). The length of the CDR3 is 13 residues. V shed 2 bases and J shed 0 bases, with 4 bases lying between them. For the CDR3, the DNA is TGTGCCACCAGCAGAATTATGAACACTGAAGCTTTCTTT. Residues: CATSRIMNTEAFF.

The chain's CDR3 is CASSIAIAGFTEAFF. The DNA for the CDR3 is TGTGCCAGTAGTATCGCCATCGCGGGGTTCACTGAAGCTTTCTTT. The rearrangement uses TRBV19 and TRBJ1-1; no firm D call. The germline V gene encodes CDR1 LNHDA and CDR2 SQIVND (reference sequence). V shed 3 bases and J shed 4 bases, with 15 bases lying between them. The CDR3 totals 15 residues.

This clonotype was seen only a few times. This chain links TRBV27 with TRBJ2-3; D gene ambiguous. Per germline, CDR1 MNHEY and CDR2 SMNVEV (reference sequence). The CDR3 consists of 15 residues. Trimming stripped 5 bases from V and 0 bases from J, with 12 bases between. The CDR3 bases are TGTGCCAGCAGTGAGGACGTCATTAGCACAGATACGCAGTATTTT. Its protein product is CASSEDVISTDTQYF.

This clonotype was observed at least ten times. The gene calls are TRBV28 and TRBJ2-5; TRBD2 is a possible D gene (6 bases). In germline, CDR1 is MDHEN, CDR2 SYDVKM. This CDR3 region has 13 residues. V gave up 3 bases and J gave up 5 bases, with 10 bases separating them. The CDR3 DNA reads TGTGCCAGCAGTTTCGACGGAGGGGAGACCCAGTACTTC. This encodes CASSFDGGETQYF.

This clonotype was seen repeatedly, ten times or more. The rearrangement uses TRBV10-1 and TRBJ2-3; no clear D. The germline V and J ends were trimmed by 5 bases and 3 bases, with 12 bases remaining between them. CDR1 WNHNN and CDR2 SYGVQD come from the germline V gene (reference sequence). This CDR3 spans 14 amino acids. The CDR3 DNA follows: TGCGCCAGCAGTCCCTCTGACTTGACAGATACGCAGTATTTT. Encoded protein: CASSPSDLTDTQYF.

V usage is TRBV20-1 and J usage is TRBJ1-1, with D hard to call. V was pared by 3 bases and J by 1 base, with 9 bases between. This CDR3 contains 13 residues. Germline V lookup: CDR1 DFQATT, CDR2 SNEGSKA (reference sequence). CDR3 nucleotide sequence: TGCAGTGCTAGTCTACAGCCGAACACTGAAGCTTTCTTT. It encodes CSASLQPNTEAFF.

This clonotype was recorded at least ten times. This sequence joins TRBV5-1 and TRBJ1-1; D unclear. This CDR3 has 14 residues. V was cut by 3 bases and J by 2 bases, with 11 bases left in between. Germline-derived CDR1 and CDR2 are SGHRS and YFSETQ. CDR3 bases: TGCGCCAGCAGCTGGATGCTCGGTAACACTGAAGCTTTCTTT. This codes for CASSWMLGNTEAFF.

This clonotype occurred many times. The gene calls are TRBV27 and TRBJ1-1; 7 nucleotides align to TRBD1. In germline, CDR1 is MNHEY, CDR2 SMNVEV (reference sequence). J was trimmed by 1 base and V by 0 bases; bases with no gene match: 11. CDR3 length equals 18 residues. CDR3 in amino acids: CASSLSSRLRDRNTEAFF. The CDR3 nucleotides are TGTGCCAGCAGTTTATCGAGCCGACTCCGGGACAGGAACACTGAAGCTTTCTTT.

This clonotype was observed at least ten times. The V gene is TRBV20-1, the J gene TRBJ2-7, with D perhaps matching TRBD1 or TRBD2 (5 bases each). The germline V and J ends were trimmed by 6 bases and 5 bases, with 17 bases remaining between them. The CDR3 is 13 residues long. From germline, CDR1 is DFQATT and CDR2 SNEGSKA (reference sequence). The CDR3 sequence is CSAPTGTADEQYF. CDR3 bases: TGCAGTGCCCCAACCGGGACCGCCGACGAGCAGTACTTC.

As concerns this clonotype: This sequence may be a read error, since a much larger clone differs from it by one base. J is TRBJ2-7 and V is TRBV5-1; D not resolved. Germline V gene data show CDR1 as SGHRS and CDR2 as YFSETQ. The CDR3 extends over 16 amino acids. Trimming removed 0 bases at V and 1 base at J, with 14 bases between. The CDR3 protein is CASSLALLSGSYEQYF. CDR3 in DNA: TGCGCCAGCAGCTTGGCCCTGCTAAGTGGGTCCTACGAGCAGTACTTC. The whole variable domain, remainder taken from reference TRBV5-1 and TRBJ2-7, is KAGVTQTPRYLIKTRGQQVTLSCSPISGHRSVSWYQQTPGQGLQFLFEYFSETQRNKGNFPGRFSGRQFSNSRSEMNVSTLELGDSALYLCASSLALLSGSYEQYFGPGTRLTVT.